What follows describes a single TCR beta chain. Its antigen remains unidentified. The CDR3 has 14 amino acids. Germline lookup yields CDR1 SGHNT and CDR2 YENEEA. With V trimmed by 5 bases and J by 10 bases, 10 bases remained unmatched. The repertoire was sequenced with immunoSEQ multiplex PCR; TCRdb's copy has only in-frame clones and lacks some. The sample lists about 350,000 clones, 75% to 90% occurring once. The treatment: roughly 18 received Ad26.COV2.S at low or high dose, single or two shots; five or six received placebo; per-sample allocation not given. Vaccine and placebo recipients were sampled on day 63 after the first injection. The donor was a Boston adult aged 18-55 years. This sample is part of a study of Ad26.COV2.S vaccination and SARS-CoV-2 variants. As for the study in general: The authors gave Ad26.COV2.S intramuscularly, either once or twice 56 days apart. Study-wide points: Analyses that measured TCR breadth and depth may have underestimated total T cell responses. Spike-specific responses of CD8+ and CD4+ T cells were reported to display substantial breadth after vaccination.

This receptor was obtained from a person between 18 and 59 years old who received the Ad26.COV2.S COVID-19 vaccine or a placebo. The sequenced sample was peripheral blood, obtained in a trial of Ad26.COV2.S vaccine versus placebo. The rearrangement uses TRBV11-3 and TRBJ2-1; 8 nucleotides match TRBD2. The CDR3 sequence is CASSRIGGAGEQFF. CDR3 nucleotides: TGTGCCAGCAGCCGTATCGGGGGGGCAGGGGAGCAGTTCTTC.